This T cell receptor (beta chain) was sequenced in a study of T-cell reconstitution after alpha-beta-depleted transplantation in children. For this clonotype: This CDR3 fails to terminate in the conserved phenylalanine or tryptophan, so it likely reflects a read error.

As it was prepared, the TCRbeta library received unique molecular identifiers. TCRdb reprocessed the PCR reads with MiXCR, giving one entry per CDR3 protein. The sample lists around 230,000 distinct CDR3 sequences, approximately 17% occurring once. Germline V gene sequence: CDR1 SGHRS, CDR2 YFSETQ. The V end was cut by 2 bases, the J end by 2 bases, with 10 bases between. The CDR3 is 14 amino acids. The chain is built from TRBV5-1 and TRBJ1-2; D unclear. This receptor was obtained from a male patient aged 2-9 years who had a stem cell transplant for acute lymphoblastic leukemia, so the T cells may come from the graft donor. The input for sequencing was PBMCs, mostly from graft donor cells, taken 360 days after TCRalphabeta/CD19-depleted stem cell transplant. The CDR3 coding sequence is TGCGCCAGCAGCTTAGAGGGCCCCAACTATGGCTACACCTAC. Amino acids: CASSLEGPNYGYTY.